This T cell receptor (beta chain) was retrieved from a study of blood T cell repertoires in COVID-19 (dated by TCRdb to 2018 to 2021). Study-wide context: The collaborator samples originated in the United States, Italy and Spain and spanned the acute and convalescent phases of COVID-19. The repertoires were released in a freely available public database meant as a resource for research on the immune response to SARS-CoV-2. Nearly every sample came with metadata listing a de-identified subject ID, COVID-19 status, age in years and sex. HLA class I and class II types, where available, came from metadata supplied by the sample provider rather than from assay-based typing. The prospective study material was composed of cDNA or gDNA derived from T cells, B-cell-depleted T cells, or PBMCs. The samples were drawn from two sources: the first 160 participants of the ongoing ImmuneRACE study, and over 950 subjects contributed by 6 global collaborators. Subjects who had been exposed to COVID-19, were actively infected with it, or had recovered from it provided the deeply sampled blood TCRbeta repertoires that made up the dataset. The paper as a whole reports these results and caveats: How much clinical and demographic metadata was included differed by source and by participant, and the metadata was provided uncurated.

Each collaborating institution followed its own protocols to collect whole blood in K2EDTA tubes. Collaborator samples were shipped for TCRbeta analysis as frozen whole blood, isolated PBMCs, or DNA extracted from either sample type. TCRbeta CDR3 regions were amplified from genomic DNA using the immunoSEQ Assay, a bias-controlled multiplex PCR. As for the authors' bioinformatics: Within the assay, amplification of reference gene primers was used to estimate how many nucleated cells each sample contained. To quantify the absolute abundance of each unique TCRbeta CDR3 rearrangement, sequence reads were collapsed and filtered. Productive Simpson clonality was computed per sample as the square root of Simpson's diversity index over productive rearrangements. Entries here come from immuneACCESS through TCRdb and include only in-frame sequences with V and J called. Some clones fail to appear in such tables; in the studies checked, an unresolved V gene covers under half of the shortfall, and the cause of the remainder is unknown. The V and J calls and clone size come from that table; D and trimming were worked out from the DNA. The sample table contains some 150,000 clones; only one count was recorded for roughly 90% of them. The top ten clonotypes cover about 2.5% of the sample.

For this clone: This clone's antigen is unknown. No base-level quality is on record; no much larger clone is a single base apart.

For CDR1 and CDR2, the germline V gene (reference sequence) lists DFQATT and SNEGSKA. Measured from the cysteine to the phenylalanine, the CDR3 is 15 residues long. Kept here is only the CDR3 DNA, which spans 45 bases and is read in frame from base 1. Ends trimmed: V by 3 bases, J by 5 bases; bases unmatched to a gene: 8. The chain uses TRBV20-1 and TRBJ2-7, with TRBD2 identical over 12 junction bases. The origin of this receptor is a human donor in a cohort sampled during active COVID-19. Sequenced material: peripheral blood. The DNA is TGCAGTGCTAGTCGGCTAGCGGGAGGGCAAAACGAGCAGTACTTC. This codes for CSASRLAGGQNEQYF.